This T cell receptor beta chain was sequenced for a study of response to subunit inactivated influenza vaccine (dated by TCRdb to the late 2010s). Regarding the study in general: The study used deep quantitative T cell receptor repertoire profiling to track responses to a trivalent subunit inactivated influenza vaccine.

The table lists this clonotype with a few counts. Its antigen remains undetermined. The record has no base qualities; no much larger clone is one base away. Including cysteine and phenylalanine, the CDR3 has 15 amino acids. Only the CDR3 DNA is retained, 45 bases long and in frame from the first base. The germline V gene specifies SGHDN as CDR1 and FVKESK as CDR2. V is pared back by 4 bases and J by 1 base, with 11 bases lying between the germline termini. The protocol used for the library was RT-PCR. The run used an Illumina HiSeq 2500. TCRdb reprocessed the public reads (quality trimming at Q25 with fastp, clone calling with MiXCR) and kept in-frame beta chains. Each CDR3 protein appears once, grouped with its most common genes and DNA. This sample holds some 300,000 distinct CDR3 sequences; approximately 23% were observed only once. The ten most abundant clones make up under 13% of the sample. Beyond this particular receptor, the publication reports: It was suggested by the authors that each seasonal influenza vaccination may recruit only a limited number of new T cells.

The chain was built from TRBV14 and TRBJ2-1; 5 matching bases give a weak D call of TRBD2. This TCR was sampled from a man in his fifties or sixties who received an inactivated influenza vaccine. Donor details come from another sample of the same person, matched by shared clones. Material: PBMCs from blood, obtained approximately 22 months after vaccination. The nucleotide sequence reads TGTGCCAGCAGCCCCGGGAAGAAGTCCTACAATGAGCAGTTCTTC. Its coded protein is CASSPGKKSYNEQFF.